The source of this TCR beta chain is a study of response to subunit inactivated influenza vaccine. Germline CDR1 SGHTA, CDR2 FQGNSA. The CDR3 consists of 13 residues. V lost 7 bases, J lost 2 bases, and 8 bases lay in between. TCRdb re-analysed the RT-PCR reads in MiXCR, keeping a single row per CDR3 protein. The table records around 760,000 distinct CDR3 sequences, about 15% of them present only once. Notes on the study in general: Seasonal influenza vaccination, on each occasion, was suggested by the authors to recruit few new T cells.

At least ten counts were recorded for this clonotype. Its specificity is not known. V and J are TRBV7-2 and TRBJ2-2; no reliable D call. The sequencing here drew on PBMCs from blood, taken 14 to 15 days before vaccination. The TCR comes from a man aged 50 or older who received an inactivated influenza vaccine. The CDR3 sequence is CASKPQNTGELFF. DNA for the CDR3: TGTGCCAGCAAGCCTCAAAACACCGGGGAGCTGTTTTTT. The whole variable domain, remainder taken from reference TRBV7-2 and TRBJ2-2, is GAGVSQSPSNKVTEKGKDVELRCDPISGHTALYWYRQSLGQGLEFLIYFQGNSAPDKSGLPSDRFSAERTGGSVSTLTIQRTQQEDSAVYLCASKPQNTGELFFGEGSRLTVL.